Shown below are 20 T cell receptor beta chains from a single sample sequenced in a study of shared T cell receptors in the human thymus. Assay used: immunoSEQ multiplex PCR; TCRdb lists only in-frame clones, some missing. The sample records approximately 580,000 clones, more than 75% being singletons. The data were also submitted as part of a second study, on human thymus T cells.

Source material: thymocytes. The origin of the receptors is a boy younger than two with a congenital heart defect.

The rearrangement joins TRBV15 to TRBJ2-1; TRBD2 agrees at 13 bases. The CDR3 is made up of 17 amino acids. CDR1 and CDR2 from the germline V gene are LNHNV and YYDKDF (reference sequence). V dropped 0 bases and J dropped 10; count of bases not matched to a gene: 9. This CDR3 is CATSRDRGLAGVGEQFF. In DNA form, the CDR3 reads TGTGCCACCAGCAGAGATCGAGGACTAGCGGGAGTGGGAGAGCAGTTCTTC.

CDR3 coding DNA: TGTGCCAGCAGTTACGTCGGAGGCTATGGCTACACCTTC. Amino acids: CASSYVGGYGYTF. This chain joins TRBV6-5 and TRBJ1-2; D is unclear. Germline V gene lookup returns CDR1 MNHEY and CDR2 SVGAGI. The CDR3 totals 13 residues. V was clipped by 2 bases and J by 4 bases, with 8 bases between them.

This chain joins TRBV7-9 and TRBJ2-1, with TRBD2 as a possible D gene (5 bases). This CDR3 spans 14 amino acids. Germline V CDR1 and CDR2: SEHNR, FQNEAQ (reference sequence). Between the trimmed V and J ends, which lost 1 base and 2 bases, there was a span of 6 bases. This CDR3 reads CASSLGRPYNEQFF. The DNA for the CDR3 is TGTGCCAGCAGCTTAGGGAGGCCCTACAATGAGCAGTTCTTC.

J is TRBJ1-4 and V is TRBV28, with D possibly TRBD1 on 6 matching bases. The CDR3 totals 14 residues. Per the germline V gene, CDR1 is MDHEN and CDR2 is SYDVKM. The V gene lost 1 base and the J gene lost 4 bases, with 7 bases spanning the gap. The CDR3 spells CASSLYRVNEKLFF. In nucleotides, the CDR3 is TGTGCCAGCAGTTTATACAGGGTTAATGAAAAACTGTTTTTT.

This chain uses TRBV7-8 with TRBJ2-1, with 8 bases aligning to TRBD2. V trimming: 8 bases; J trimming: 11 bases; junction bases outside the gene matches: 23. The CDR3 consists of 17 residues. Germline CDR1 and CDR2: SGHVS and FQNEAQ. In nucleotides, the CDR3 is TGTGCCAGCCCACCGGCGGGTGCGGGAGGCCGGGTGGAGAAGCAGTTCTTC. Its protein product is CASPPAGAGGRVEKQFF.

The chain carries TRBV5-4 and TRBJ1-2, with TRBD1 matching over 10 bases. CDR1 is SGHNT, CDR2 YYREEE, per germline (reference sequence). V was pared by 4 bases and J by 4 bases, with 4 bases of the junction left unmatched. The CDR3 consists of 14 residues. The CDR3 bases are TGTGCCAGCAGCAGCGGGACAGGGGTCTATGGCTACACCTTC. It specifies CASSSGTGVYGYTF.

This sequence joins TRBV5-4 and TRBJ2-1; 8 bases are shared with TRBD1. Unmatched junction bases numbered 5, after V lost 3 bases and J lost 9 bases. CDR1 SGHNT and CDR2 YYREEE come from the germline V gene (reference sequence). This CDR3 is built from 13 residues. The CDR3 DNA reads as TGTGCCAGCAGCTCCCAGGGGGCTTTTGAGCAGTTCTTC. Amino acid sequence: CASSSQGAFEQFF.

A few counts support this clone. The rearrangement uses TRBV29-1 and TRBJ2-3; 9 nucleotides agree with TRBD1. V shed 6 bases and J 5 bases; nucleotides not matched to a gene: 21. Germline loops: CDR1 SQVTM, CDR2 ANQGSEA. The CDR3 extends over 18 amino acids. The DNA of the CDR3 is TGCAGCGTCCTAGCAACAGGGGGCTTCGGGAAAATTCTAGATACGCAGTATTTT. Amino acids: CSVLATGGFGKILDTQYF.

The chain uses TRBV13 and TRBJ2-1; D remains ambiguous. The germline CDR1 and CDR2 sequences are PRHDT and FYEKMQ (reference sequence). The CDR3 spans 10 residues. The V and J ends lost 5 bases and 13 bases respectively, with 9 bases between them. The CDR3, as DNA: TGTGCCAGCAGCACCCAGGTACAGTTCTTC. Its protein product is CASSTQVQFF. Using reference TRBV13 and TRBJ2-1 for the parts outside the CDR3, the full variable domain is AAGVIQSPRHLIKEKRETATLKCYPIPRHDTVYWYQQGPGQDPQFLISFYEKMQSDKGSIPDRFSAQQFSDYHSELNMSSLELGDSALYFCASSTQVQFFGPGTRLTVL.

The chain couples TRBV28 to TRBJ2-3, with D tentatively TRBD2 (5 bases). The V end lost 9 bases, the J end lost 3 bases, and 31 bases lay between the germline ends. CDR3 size: 19 residues. The V gene's germline CDR1 is MDHEN and CDR2 SYDVKM. CDR3 in DNA: TGTGCCAGTGACCTTATCAGCGGACTTCACACATCAAGGACAGATACGCAGTATTTT. It yields the protein CASDLISGLHTSRTDTQYF.

The chain has TRBV6-6 and TRBJ2-5; possible D gene TRBD1, 5 bases. The CDR3 length is 12 residues. The germline V and J ends were trimmed by 2 bases and 13 bases, with 14 bases remaining between them. Germline-derived CDR1 and CDR2 are MNHNY and SVGAGI (reference sequence). The CDR3: CASSYDDSPPYF. The CDR3 nucleotides are TGTGCCAGCAGTTACGACGACAGTCCTCCGTACTTC.

The chain uses TRBV10-1 and TRBJ2-7; D is possibly TRBD1 (5 bases). V lost 6 bases, J lost 0 bases, and 18 bases lay in between. The CDR3 totals 16 residues. CDR1 is WNHNN, CDR2 SYGVQD, per germline (reference sequence). CDR3 amino acids: CASSPGWSTSSYEQYF. CDR3 DNA: TGCGCCAGCAGCCCAGGGTGGTCTACCTCCTCCTACGAGCAGTACTTC.

The gene calls are TRBV11-3 and TRBJ2-1; TRBD2 matches at 7 bases. CDR1 SGHNT and CDR2 YENEEA come from the germline V gene. This CDR3 spans 15 amino acids. V shed 3 bases and J 7 bases; nucleotides not matched to a gene: 9. CDR3 in DNA: TGTGCCAGCAGCTTCAGACTAGCCCCCCGGAATGAGCAGTTCTTC. This sequence encodes CASSFRLAPRNEQFF. Supplemented by reference TRBV11-3 and TRBJ2-1, the full variable domain reads EAGVVQSPRYKIIEKKQPVAFWCNPISGHNTLYWYLQNLGQGPELLIRYENEEAVDDSQLPKDRFSAERLKGVDSTLKIQPAELGDSAVYLCASSFRLAPRNEQFFGPGTRLTVL.

This clone was seen a few times. The chain couples TRBV14 to TRBJ1-1; tentatively, D is TRBD1 (5 bases). The germline CDR1 and CDR2 sequences are SGHDN and FVKESK. V was clipped by 0 bases and J by 3 bases, with 23 bases between them. CDR3 length: 19 amino acids. CDR3 amino acids: CASSQDRIAMFEGDTEAFF. The CDR3 DNA is TGTGCCAGCAGCCAAGATCGGATTGCCATGTTTGAAGGGGACACTGAAGCTTTCTTT.

In this sample, this clone turned up once. The rearrangement links TRBV4-3 to TRBJ2-5; D may be TRBD1 (5 bases). The germline V and J ends were trimmed by 0 bases and 3 bases, with 11 bases remaining between them. CDR3 length: 15 residues. Germline V gene data show CDR1 as LGHNA and CDR2 as YSLEER. CDR3: CASSQEGDGEETQYF. The CDR3, as DNA: TGCGCCAGCAGCCAAGAAGGGGATGGAGAAGAGACCCAGTACTTC.

The chain joins TRBV29-1 to TRBJ2-7; 8 bases are a match to TRBD2. This CDR3 is 16 amino acids long. CDR1 and CDR2 from the germline V gene are SQVTM and ANQGSEA. V dropped 1 base and J dropped 5; count of bases not matched to a gene: 13. This CDR3 is CSVEVGPSGSPHEQYF. In DNA, the CDR3 is TGCAGCGTTGAAGTCGGGCCCAGCGGGAGTCCCCACGAGCAGTACTTC.

This clone was seen a handful of times. The J gene is TRBJ2-7, the V gene TRBV27; possibly TRBD1 for D (6 bases). Trimming stripped 5 bases from V and 2 bases from J, with 19 bases between. Germline CDR1 MNHEY, CDR2 SMNVEV (reference sequence). The CDR3 runs to 16 residues. The CDR3 region is CASSPRHRDAPYEQYF. CDR3 DNA sequence: TGTGCCAGCAGTCCTCGACACAGGGACGCCCCCTACGAGCAGTACTTC.

V gene TRBV11-2 combines with J gene TRBJ1-1; D might be TRBD1 (6 bases). Germline V gene sequence: CDR1 SGHAT, CDR2 FQNNGV. The germline V and J ends were trimmed by 1 base and 2 bases, with 14 bases remaining between them. There are 16 residues in the CDR3. The DNA for the CDR3 is TGTGCCAGCAGCTTAGGCGGGGGGCAGTTCAACACTGAAGCTTTCTTT. It translates to CASSLGGGQFNTEAFF.

The rearrangement uses TRBV4-2 and TRBJ2-3, with D possibly TRBD2 on 5 matching bases. CDR1 LGHNA and CDR2 YNFKEQ come from the germline V gene. Trimming left V 1 base short and J 11 bases short, with 16 bases between. The CDR3 consists of 14 residues. As DNA, the CDR3 is TGTGCCAGCAGCCAAGGTACTATACCCGAGGGGCAGTATTTT. Its protein product is CASSQGTIPEGQYF.

The chain carries TRBV25-1 and TRBJ1-1, with D tentatively TRBD1 (5 bases). CDR1 and CDR2 from the germline V gene are MGHDK and SYGVNS. Trimming stripped 7 bases from V and 3 bases from J, with 15 bases between. This CDR3 contains 14 residues. The CDR3 sequence: CASKVSQGDTEAFF. The CDR3 region has the DNA TGTGCCAGCAAAGTTAGCCAGGGCGACACTGAAGCTTTCTTT.